These T cell receptor beta chains were read from a single sample in a study of cytomegalovirus exposure and HLA in healthy donors. Clones were sequenced by immunoSEQ multiplex PCR, and TCRdb holds only the in-frame ones, with some missing. The table includes about 120,000 clones, roughly 80% detected once. The sample was PBMCs. These receptors originate from a man aged 25 to 40 in good health and CMV-seronegative. Each CDR3 is given with its conserved first and last residue. A D gene is named only where the DNA matches it firmly. The listing skips clone size in some rows; elsewhere it reads once, few, many or a size class.

J gene,clone size,V gene,D gene,CDR3 DNA,CDR3 protein
TRBJ2-3,-,TRBV5-1,-,TGCGCCAGCAGCTTGAAGGCGGCCACAGATACGCAGTATTTT,CASSLKAATDTQYF
TRBJ2-1,-,TRBV30,-,TGTGCCTGGTCCCCGGGACTTTTGTCAATCAATGAGCAGTTCTTC,CAWSPGLLSINEQFF
TRBJ1-5,-,TRBV6-6,-,TGTGCCAGCAGTTACTCGAAGGGGGTCGGGCCCCAGCATTTT,CASSYSKGVGPQHF
TRBJ2-5,-,TRBV28,-,TGTGCCAGCAGTTCATGGACAGTCCAAGAGACCCAGTACTTC,CASSSWTVQETQYF
TRBJ2-7,once,TRBV5-4,TRBD1,TGTGCCAGCAGCTCCTCGGGGCAGGGGGCGCGAGGCGAGCAGTACTTC,CASSSSGQGARGEQYF
TRBJ1-1,once,TRBV5-8,TRBD1,TGTGCCAGCTTGGGGAGTGGGACAGGGAGACGGTACGCTGAGGCTTTCTTT,CASLGSGTGRRYAEAFF
TRBJ1-1,-,TRBV2,-,TGTGCCAGCCCCAAGGGGACTGAAGCTTTCTTT,CASPKGTEAFF
TRBJ1-1,once,TRBV28,TRBD1,TGTGCCAGCAGTCCTTGGACAGGAATGAACACTGAAGCTTTCTTT,CASSPWTGMNTEAFF
TRBJ2-5,-,TRBV13,TRBD2,TGTGCCAGCAGCTTAGGAGGGAGCGGGGTGGGAGAGACCCAGTACTTC,CASSLGGSGVGETQYF
TRBJ2-1,few,TRBV11-3,TRBD1,TGTGCCAGCAGCCCGGACGGACAGGGGACGGATGAGCAGTTCTTC,CASSPDGQGTDEQFF
TRBJ2-5,-,TRBV4-3,TRBD2,TGCGCCAGCAGCCAAGGACTAGCGGGGGGCCTCACGGAGACCCAGTACTTC,CASSQGLAGGLTETQYF
TRBJ2-5,-,TRBV5-1,TRBD2,TGCGCCAGCAGCACTGGGACTAGCGGGGGGGCAGAGACCCAGTACTTC,CASSTGTSGGAETQYF
TRBJ2-2,few,TRBV7-2,TRBD2,TGTGCCAGCAGCCGATTTGGCGGGGGAGAGAACACCGGGGAGCTGTTTTTT,CASSRFGGGENTGELFF
TRBJ1-2,-,TRBV9,-,TGTGCCAGCAGCGAGGGGGAGTTCTATGGCTACACCTTC,CASSEGEFYGYTF
TRBJ2-2,-,TRBV5-6,-,TGTGCCAGCAGCTGGCGGGGGAACACCGGGGAGCTGTTTTTT,CASSWRGNTGELFF
TRBJ2-5,-,TRBV5-5,TRBD2,TGTGCCAGCAGCTTGGACTGGGGCAGGGAACTAGCGGGGGAAGAGACCCAGTACTTC,CASSLDWGRELAGEETQYF
TRBJ1-2,-,TRBV7-6,-,TGTGCCAGCAGCTTAGCGCATGAAGGGGGTGGCTACACCTTC,CASSLAHEGGGYTF
TRBJ2-1,-,TRBV5-6,TRBD1,TGTGCCAGCAGCTTGTGGGTCGGGACAGGGGTCGGCGGGGAGCAGTTCTTC,CASSLWVGTGVGGEQFF
TRBJ2-5,-,TRBV2,-,TGTGCCAGCATGATGGGCTCCCAAGAGACCCAGTACTTC,CASMMGSQETQYF
TRBJ2-7,-,TRBV5-1,-,TGCGCCAGCAGCTCGGGTGGAAGCCTTGGGAGCTCCTACGAGCAGTACTTC,CASSSGGSLGSSYEQYF
TRBJ2-3,-,TRBV9,-,TGTGCCAGCAGCGTAGTAACAGATACGCAGTATTTT,CASSVVTDTQYF
TRBJ1-3,-,TRBV19,-,TGTGCCAGTTTTACAGGCTCTGGAAACACCATATATTTT,CASFTGSGNTIYF
TRBJ2-2,-,TRBV18,-,TGTGCCAGCTCACCCTTCCACAGGGAAAGTGGCACCGGGGAGCTGTTTTTT,CASSPFHRESGTGELFF
TRBJ1-2,-,TRBV10-2,TRBD1,TGCGCCAGCAGTGAGCCTCGTCCGGACAGGTCTGGCTACACCTTC,CASSEPRPDRSGYTF
TRBJ2-7,once,TRBV7-9,-,TGTGCCAGCAGCTTACAGGGTCACAAGACCTACGAGCAGTACTTC,CASSLQGHKTYEQYF
TRBJ1-2,once,TRBV9,-,TGTGCCAGCAGCAGAGGGACCGCGGGGGATGGCTACACCTTC,CASSRGTAGDGYTF
TRBJ2-1,-,TRBV10-3,-,TGTGCCATCAGTGCCCTCAATGAGCAGTTCTTC,CAISALNEQFF
TRBJ1-5,-,TRBV21-1,-,TGTGCCAGCAGACGGGACAGCTGGAAGCAGCCCCAGCATTTT,CASRRDSWKQPQHF
TRBJ2-7,once,TRBV2,-,TGTGCCAGCAGCGATATTATTGACACCCCTAACTCCTACGAGCAGTACTTC,CASSDIIDTPNSYEQYF
TRBJ1-3,-,TRBV19,-,TGTGCCAGTAGTATAGGCGGCGGTCTGGGAAACACCATATATTTT,CASSIGGGLGNTIYF
TRBJ1-4,-,TRBV28,TRBD1,TGTGCCAGCAGTTTGACCCGACAGGGGGGTGAAAAACTGTTTTTT,CASSLTRQGGEKLFF
TRBJ2-5,-,TRBV27,TRBD2,TGTGCCAGCAGTCCCCCCGGGGGGGAGACCCAGTACTTC,CASSPPGGETQYF
TRBJ1-1,-,TRBV28,-,TGTGCCAGCAGTGCGGGCGGGAGCACTGAAGCTTTCTTT,CASSAGGSTEAFF
TRBJ2-1,-,TRBV14,-,TGTGCCAGCAGCCAAGATTCGGCTAGCTTTTTTACTAGCTCCTACAATGAGCAGTTCTTC,CASSQDSASFFTSSYNEQFF
TRBJ1-4,-,TRBV5-4,-,TGTGCCAGCAGCTTGGGGGGCAGCCTTAATGAAAAACTGTTTTTT,CASSLGGSLNEKLFF
TRBJ1-6,-,TRBV27,-,TGTGCCACCGGGCGGGGTGCCTATAATTCACCCCTCCACTTT,CATGRGAYNSPLHF
TRBJ2-5,-,TRBV10-3,TRBD2,TGTGCCATCAGTGAGTCACTAGCGGGGGCGCGCCTGTTGAAGACCCAGTACTTC,CAISESLAGARLLKTQYF
TRBJ2-7,-,TRBV5-1,-,TGCGCCAGCAGCTTGGCCTTGGTAGTAGCGGAGTCCTACGAGCAGTACTTC,CASSLALVVAESYEQYF
TRBJ2-6,few,TRBV27,-,TGTGCCAGCAGATTACGGAGCTCTGGGGCCAACGTCCTGACTTTC,CASRLRSSGANVLTF
TRBJ2-5,-,TRBV10-3,TRBD1,TGTGCCATCAGTCGGGACAGGAACCAAGAGACCCAGTACTTC,CAISRDRNQETQYF